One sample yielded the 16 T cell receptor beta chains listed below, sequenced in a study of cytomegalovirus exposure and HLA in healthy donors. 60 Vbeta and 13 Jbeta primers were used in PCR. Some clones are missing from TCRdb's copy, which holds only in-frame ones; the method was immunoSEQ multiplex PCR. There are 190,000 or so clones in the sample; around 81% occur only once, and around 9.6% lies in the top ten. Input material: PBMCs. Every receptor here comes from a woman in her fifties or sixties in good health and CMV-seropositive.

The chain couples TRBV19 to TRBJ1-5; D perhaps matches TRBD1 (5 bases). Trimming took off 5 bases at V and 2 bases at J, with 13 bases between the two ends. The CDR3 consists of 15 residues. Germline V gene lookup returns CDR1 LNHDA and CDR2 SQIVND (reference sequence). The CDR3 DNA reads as TGTGCCAGTAGTGGGGGGGAATATGGCAATCAGCCCCAGCATTTT. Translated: CASSGGEYGNQPQHF.

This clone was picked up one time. This CDR3 is CASSLGPPEAFF. CDR3 nucleotides: TGTGCCAGCAGCTTAGGGCCGCCAGAAGCTTTCTTT. V and J are TRBV7-2 and TRBJ1-1; D unresolved. Per germline, CDR1 SGHTA and CDR2 FQGNSA. The CDR3 has 12 residues. V lost 1 base and J lost 8, with 8 bases in between.

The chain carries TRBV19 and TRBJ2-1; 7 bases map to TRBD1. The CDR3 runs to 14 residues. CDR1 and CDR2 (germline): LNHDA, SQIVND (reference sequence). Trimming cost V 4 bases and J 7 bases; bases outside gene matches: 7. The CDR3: CASSRRQGLNEQFF. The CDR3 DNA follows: TGTGCCAGTAGTAGGCGACAGGGTTTAAATGAGCAGTTCTTC.

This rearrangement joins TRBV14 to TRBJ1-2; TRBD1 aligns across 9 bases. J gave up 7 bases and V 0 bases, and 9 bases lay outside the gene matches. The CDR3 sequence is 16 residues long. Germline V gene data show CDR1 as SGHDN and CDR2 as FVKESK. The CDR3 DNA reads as TGTGCCAGCAGCCAAGATATTGGGACAGGGATAGGTGGCTACACCTTC. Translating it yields CASSQDIGTGIGGYTF.

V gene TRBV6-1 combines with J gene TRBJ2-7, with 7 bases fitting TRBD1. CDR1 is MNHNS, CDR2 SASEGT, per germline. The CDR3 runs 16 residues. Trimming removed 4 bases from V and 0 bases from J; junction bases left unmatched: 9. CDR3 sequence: CASSGHRGLSSYEQYF. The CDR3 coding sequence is TGTGCCAGCAGTGGACACAGGGGCCTGAGCTCCTACGAGCAGTACTTC.

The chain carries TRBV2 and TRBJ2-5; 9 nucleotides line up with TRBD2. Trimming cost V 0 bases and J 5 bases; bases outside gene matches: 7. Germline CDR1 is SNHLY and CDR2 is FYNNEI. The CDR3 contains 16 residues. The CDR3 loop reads CASSEAVAGGQETQYF. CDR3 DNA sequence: TGTGCCAGCAGTGAAGCCGTGGCGGGGGGGCAGGAGACCCAGTACTTC.

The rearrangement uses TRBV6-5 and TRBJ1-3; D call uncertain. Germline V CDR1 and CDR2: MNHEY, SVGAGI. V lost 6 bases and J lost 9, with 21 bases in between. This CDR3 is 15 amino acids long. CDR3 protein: CASSRRRIDRGTIYF. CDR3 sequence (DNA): TGTGCCAGCAGCCGACGACGGATCGACCGCGGCACCATATATTTT.

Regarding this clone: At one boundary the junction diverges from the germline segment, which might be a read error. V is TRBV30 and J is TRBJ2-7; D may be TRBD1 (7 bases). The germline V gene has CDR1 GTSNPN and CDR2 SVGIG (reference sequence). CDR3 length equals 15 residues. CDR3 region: CTWRDGTAVGYEQYF. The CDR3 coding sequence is TGTACCTGGAGGGACGGGACAGCCGTCGGATACGAGCAGTACTTC.

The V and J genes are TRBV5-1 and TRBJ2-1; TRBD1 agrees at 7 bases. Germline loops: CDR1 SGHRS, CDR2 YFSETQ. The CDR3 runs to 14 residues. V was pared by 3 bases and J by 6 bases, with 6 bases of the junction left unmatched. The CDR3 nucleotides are TGCGCCAGCAGCTCACCGGGACAGATCAATGAGCAGTTCTTC. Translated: CASSSPGQINEQFF.

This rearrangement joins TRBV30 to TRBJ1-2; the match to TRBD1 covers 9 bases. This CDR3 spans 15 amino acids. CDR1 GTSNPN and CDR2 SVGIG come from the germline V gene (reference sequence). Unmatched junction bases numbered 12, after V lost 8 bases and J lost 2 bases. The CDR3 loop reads CARRGRTGVNYGYTF. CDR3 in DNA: TGTGCCCGGCGGGGGCGGACAGGGGTCAACTATGGCTACACCTTC.

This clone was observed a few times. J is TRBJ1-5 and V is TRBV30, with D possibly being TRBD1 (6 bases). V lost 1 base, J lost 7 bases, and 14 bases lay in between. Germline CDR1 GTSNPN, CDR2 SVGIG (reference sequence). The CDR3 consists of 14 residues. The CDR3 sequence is CAWSGGGGGQPQHF. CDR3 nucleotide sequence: TGTGCCTGGAGTGGGGGGGGCGGTGGACAGCCCCAGCATTTT.

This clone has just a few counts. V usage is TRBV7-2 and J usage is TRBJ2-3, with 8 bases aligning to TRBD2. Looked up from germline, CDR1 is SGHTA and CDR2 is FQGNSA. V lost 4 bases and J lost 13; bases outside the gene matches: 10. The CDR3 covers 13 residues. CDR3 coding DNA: TGTGCCAGCAGCTCAAACTGGGGGACTAGAGAGTATTTT. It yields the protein CASSSNWGTREYF. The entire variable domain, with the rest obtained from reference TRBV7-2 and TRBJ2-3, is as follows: GAGVSQSPSNKVTEKGKDVELRCDPISGHTALYWYRQSLGQGLEFLIYFQGNSAPDKSGLPSDRFSAERTGGSVSTLTIQRTQQEDSAVYLCASSSNWGTREYFGPGTRLTVL.

CDR3 in amino acids: CASSQEGTVDYGYTF. CDR3 DNA sequence: TGCGCCAGCAGCCAAGAAGGGACAGTTGACTATGGCTACACCTTC. The gene calls are TRBV4-1 and TRBJ1-2, with 7 bases identical to TRBD1. The CDR3 totals 15 residues. The germline V gene has CDR1 MGHRA and CDR2 YSYEKL. The V gene end was trimmed by 0 bases and the J gene end by 3 bases; junction bases not matched to a gene: 4.

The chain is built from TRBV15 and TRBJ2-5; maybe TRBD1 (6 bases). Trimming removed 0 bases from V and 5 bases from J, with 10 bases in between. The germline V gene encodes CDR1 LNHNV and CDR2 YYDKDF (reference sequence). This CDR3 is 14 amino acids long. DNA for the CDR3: TGTGCCACCAGCAGAGATCGACAGGCGGAGACCCAGTACTTC. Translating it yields CATSRDRQAETQYF.

CDR3 sequence: CASSPPRGTDTQYF. The CDR3 DNA sequence: TGTGCCAGCAGCCCCCCCCGGGGCACAGATACGCAGTATTTT. This rearrangement joins TRBV7-8 to TRBJ2-3, with D unclear. CDR1 and CDR2 (germline): SGHVS, FQNEAQ. This CDR3 has 14 amino acids. Trimming removed 5 bases from V and 1 base from J, with 10 bases in between.

The DNA of the CDR3 is TGTGCCAGCAGGGACCAGGGGTCAGCCTACGAGCAGTACTTC. This codes for CASRDQGSAYEQYF. The chain combines TRBV2 with TRBJ2-7; the D gene is possibly TRBD1 (6 bases). The CDR3 is 14 amino acids. Germline V gene lookup returns CDR1 SNHLY and CDR2 FYNNEI. Trimming cost V 6 bases and J 2 bases, with 14 bases left between them.